Sequencing of this T cell receptor (beta chain) was carried out in a study of a mutant IDH1 vaccine in newly diagnosed glioma. For the study at large: Treated patients had a mean age of approximately 40 years and an approximately 62% male, 37.5% female split. Standard pretreatment was either radiotherapy, temozolomide, or, for most, radiochemotherapy with temozolomide.

A note on this clone: Its antigen is still unknown.

Only in-frame clones appear in the TCRdb table, and some are missing; sequencing was by immunoSEQ multiplex PCR. Of approximately 20,000 clones in the sample, 70% to 85% were seen once. Study-wide results and limits: Shifts in the top peripheral T cell clonotypes seemed unrelated to pseudoprogression. Immune responses induced by vaccination arose in 93.3% of the patients.

Germline CDR1 reads SQVTM; CDR2 reads ANQGSEA. The V end lost 5 bases, the J end lost 8 bases, and 13 bases lay between the germline ends. CDR3 length: 12 residues. Documented time point: baseline, week 1 (first vaccination visit). Specified treatment: pre-vaccination baseline after standard-of-care therapy. The TCR originated in a man aged 40-49 years with glioma. The sample in question was PBMCs, obtained from a glioma patient treated with radiotherapy, temozolomide or both. V gene TRBV29-1 combines with J gene TRBJ2-1; D is unclear. CDR3 DNA sequence: TGCAGCGTTTTTCCTGGTATCCATGAGCAGTTCTTC. Its translation: CSVFPGIHEQFF.